Below, 5 T cell receptor beta chains from the same sample are listed, as sequenced in a study of radiotherapy plus CTLA-4 blockade in lung cancer. Using immunoSEQ multiplex PCR, the repertoire was profiled, and TCRdb retains in-frame clones only, with some absent. Counted here are some 51,000 clones, more than 75% occurring once; the ten biggest clones make up roughly 8.5%. The starting material was peripheral blood, obtained from a patient treated with radiotherapy plus ipilimumab. These receptors were collected from a human donor with non-small cell lung cancer who had a complete response to radiotherapy plus ipilimumab.

This clone was seen just once. The chain recombines TRBV7-2 with TRBJ2-7, with 9 bases lining up with TRBD1. This CDR3 has 15 residues. CDR1 SGHTA and CDR2 FQGNSA come from the germline V gene. J lost 6 bases, V lost 5 bases, and 11 bases had no gene match. The CDR3 loop reads CASSPTGTGIGEQYF. In DNA, the CDR3 is TGTGCCAGCAGCCCAACCGGGACAGGGATTGGCGAGCAGTACTTC.

The CDR3 sequence: CASSPRELAVETQYF. CDR3 coding DNA: TGTGCCAGCTCACCACGTGAACTAGCCGTAGAGACCCAGTACTTC. The chain employs TRBV18 and TRBJ2-5, with TRBD2 as a possible D gene (6 bases). V dropped 1 base and J dropped 4 bases, with 13 bases sitting between them. This CDR3 is built from 15 residues. CDR1 and CDR2 from the germline V gene are KGHSH and LQKENI.

The genes are TRBV5-6 and TRBJ2-5; D not certain. The CDR3 loop spans 16 amino acids. V was clipped by 4 bases and J by 1 base, with 17 bases between them. Germline V CDR1 and CDR2: SGHDT, YYEEEE. The CDR3 loop is CASSPGSWNFQETQYF. The CDR3 nucleotides are TGTGCCAGCAGCCCGGGTTCTTGGAATTTCCAAGAGACCCAGTACTTC.

The V gene is TRBV5-1, the J gene TRBJ1-6; the D gene is possibly TRBD1 (6 bases). The CDR3 covers 15 residues. Germline loops: CDR1 SGHRS, CDR2 YFSETQ. Deletions cut 0 bases from V and 5 bases from J, with 9 bases between. The CDR3 loop reads CASSLETGDNSPLHF. CDR3 sequence (DNA): TGCGCCAGCAGCTTGGAGACAGGAGATAATTCACCCCTCCACTTT.

The chain couples TRBV5-7 to TRBJ1-3, with 7 bases aligning to TRBD1. TRBV5-7 is classed as an ORF, of uncertain function. This CDR3 region has 13 residues. V was pared by 5 bases and J by 3 bases, with 2 bases of the junction left unmatched. The CDR3 DNA is TGTGCCAGCAGTCACAGGGGTGGAAACACCATATATTTT. This codes for CASSHRGGNTIYF.